The sequence of this T cell receptor (beta chain) was determined in a study of siplizumab effects on memory and regulatory T cells. Around 100,000 TCR templates underwent assay in every sample. The repertoire was sequenced with immunoSEQ multiplex PCR; TCRdb's copy has only in-frame clones and lacks some. The table lists around 100,000 clones, roughly 92% of them singletons, with approximately 0.58% in the top ten. General study points: Roughly 75-95% of proliferating CD4+ or CD8+ clones defied assignment to a naive or memory phenotype. Treg origin accounted for an average of nearly 70% of mappable alloreactive CD4+ clones with siplizumab and 25% to 30% in controls.

Points on this clone: The antigen remains undetermined.

Sample: Tregs sorted from blood. This TCR was sampled from a human donor in good health.

CDR3 region: CASSRRTGFRDQPQHF. CDR3 nucleotides: TGTGCCAGCAGCCGGAGGACAGGGTTCAGGGATCAGCCCCAGCATTTT. This chain links TRBV5-6 with TRBJ1-5; 8 bases are shared with TRBD1. Germline CDR1 is SGHDT and CDR2 is YYEEEE. This CDR3 contains 16 residues. V lost 4 bases and J lost 5; bases outside the gene matches: 11. The whole variable domain, filled in from reference TRBV5-6 and TRBJ1-5, reads DAGVTQSPTHLIKTRGQQVTLRCSPKSGHDTVSWYQQALGQGPQFIFQYYEEEERQRGNFPDRFSGHQFPNYSSELNVNALLLGDSALYLCASSRRTGFRDQPQHFGDGTRLSIL.